By share of the sample, the clone carrying this T cell receptor (beta chain) is medium-sized. Antigen specificity is unknown. The CDR3 spans 15 residues. The junction had 7 bases not matched to a gene; V was cut back by 0 bases and J by 3 bases. Germline values: CDR1 DFQATT, CDR2 SNEGSKA (reference sequence). Thyroid surgery was preceded by no treatment in any patient. This specimen belongs to a study of metastatic and nonmetastatic thyroid tumors. Overall study: From malignant and benign thyroid patients, repertoires in blood and in tumor or nodule tissue were compared.

TCRdb re-clonotyped the PCR reads through MiXCR. The profile shows about 38,000 clones, 25% to 30% of them singletons. Points from the study as a whole: Relative to benign nodules, malignant thyroid tumors were reportedly characterized by significantly elevated TCR beta diversity in blood and tumor.

The V gene is TRBV20-1, the J gene TRBJ2-7, with TRBD1 matching over 8 bases. The clonotype originates from a male donor with papillary thyroid cancer or a benign thyroid nodule (not recorded which). Some clones in this sample may be carry-over from other donors' samples. The sample taken for sequencing was blood. CDR3 sequence reads: CSARDPGQGGYEQYF. As DNA, the CDR3 is TGCAGTGCTAGAGATCCTGGACAGGGAGGCTACGAGCAGTACTTC.